These 14 T cell receptor beta chains were all obtained from the same sample, sequenced in a study of cytomegalovirus exposure and HLA in healthy donors. Primers for the PCR totalled 60 Vbeta and 13 Jbeta. Data came from immunoSEQ multiplex PCR; TCRdb stores just in-frame clones and leaves some out. The sample has around 62,000 clones, 60% to 85% seen once; the top ten hold 5%. Sequencing used PBMCs. These receptors were taken from a male donor in good health and CMV-seropositive.

The chain is built from TRBV6-1 and TRBJ2-3, with 8 bases lining up with TRBD1. Per germline, CDR1 MNHNS and CDR2 SASEGT. The CDR3 extends over 14 amino acids. The junction had 4 bases not matched to a gene; V was cut back by 4 bases and J by 4 bases. The DNA of the CDR3 is TGTGCCAGCAGTGGACAGGGGAGCCCAGATACGCAGTATTTT. Translated, it gives CASSGQGSPDTQYF.

The chain combines TRBV5-5 with TRBJ1-1, with TRBD1 identical over 7 bases. In germline, CDR1 is SGHKS, CDR2 YYEKEE (reference sequence). V was pared by 4 bases and J by 8 bases, with 5 bases of the junction left unmatched. The CDR3 has 12 residues. In DNA, the CDR3 is TGTGCCAGCAGCGAGACAGGGACAGAAGCTTTCTTT. Protein sequence: CASSETGTEAFF.

The rearrangement joins TRBV29-1 to TRBJ2-7, with 8 bases aligning to TRBD2. CDR1 SQVTM and CDR2 ANQGSEA come from the germline V gene. Trimming removed 0 bases from V and 3 bases from J; junction bases left unmatched: 1. The CDR3 has 13 amino acids. The CDR3 protein is CSVEDRGGYEQYF. CDR3 DNA: TGCAGCGTTGAAGATCGGGGGGGCTACGAGCAGTACTTC.

This clone was counted only a few times. The chain has TRBV6-6 and TRBJ2-5, with a possible D match to TRBD1 (5 bases). Germline V gene sequence: CDR1 MNHNY, CDR2 SVGAGI (reference sequence). This CDR3 has 13 residues. The V end lost 2 bases, the J end lost 2 bases, and 6 bases lay between the germline ends. The CDR3 protein is CASSYGAQETQYF. The CDR3 coding sequence is TGTGCCAGCAGTTACGGGGCACAAGAGACCCAGTACTTC.

The chain uses TRBV9 and TRBJ2-7, with 7 positions matching TRBD1. Germline loops: CDR1 SGDLS, CDR2 YYNGEE. The CDR3 consists of 14 residues. V lost 2 bases and J lost 4; bases outside the gene matches: 6. CDR3 in DNA: TGTGCCAGCAGCGTCGACAGGGTCCCTTACGAGCAGTACTTC. Protein product: CASSVDRVPYEQYF.

The chain uses TRBV4-3 and TRBJ2-3; the D gene is possibly TRBD2 (5 bases). Trimming removed 0 bases from V and 2 bases from J, with 12 bases in between. The CDR3 consists of 16 residues. In germline, CDR1 is LGHNA, CDR2 YSLEER. In DNA form, the CDR3 reads TGCGCCAGCAGCCAAGAGTCCAGCGGAGACACAGATACGCAGTATTTT. This translates into CASSQESSGDTDTQYF.

The chain couples TRBV27 to TRBJ2-7; 9 bases line up with TRBD1. From germline, CDR1 is MNHEY and CDR2 SMNVEV (reference sequence). This CDR3 has 18 residues. After removal of 0 bases from V and 3 bases from J, the junction contained 12 bases not matched to a gene. The CDR3 reads CASSLSGTGNNFNYEQYF. Here the CDR3 DNA reads TGTGCCAGCAGTTTATCAGGGACAGGGAATAATTTCAACTACGAGCAGTACTTC.

This clone occurred once. The chain uses TRBV5-1 and TRBJ1-1; TRBD1 aligns across 7 bases. V lost 0 bases, J lost 7 bases, and 12 bases stayed unmatched. Germline-derived CDR1 and CDR2 are SGHRS and YFSETQ. The CDR3 is 16 amino acids. CDR3 region: CASSLGIATGFFEAFF. As DNA, the CDR3 is TGCGCCAGCAGCTTGGGAATCGCGACAGGGTTTTTTGAAGCTTTCTTT.

This clone was detected once. V is TRBV7-6 and J is TRBJ2-5; TRBD2 agrees at 10 bases. Germline-derived CDR1 and CDR2 are SGHVS and FNYEAQ. Trimming cost V 1 base and J 1 base; bases outside gene matches: 6. This CDR3 is built from 17 residues. The CDR3 protein is CASSLVLAGASQETQYF. The CDR3 DNA reads as TGTGCCAGCAGCTTAGTGCTAGCGGGGGCATCCCAAGAGACCCAGTACTTC.

The rearrangement links TRBV5-5 to TRBJ2-5, with 13 bases identical to TRBD2. The germline CDR1 and CDR2 sequences are SGHKS and YYEKEE (reference sequence). There are 15 residues in the CDR3. Trimming cost V 4 bases and J 5 bases; bases outside gene matches: 5. The CDR3: CASSILAGGQETQYF. CDR3 nucleotides: TGTGCCAGCAGCATACTAGCGGGGGGGCAGGAGACCCAGTACTTC.

The chain couples TRBV18 to TRBJ2-2; D possibly corresponds to TRBD2 (6 bases). The CDR3 loop spans 13 amino acids. Germline-derived CDR1 and CDR2 are KGHSH and LQKENI. V lost 10 bases and J lost 2, with 11 bases in between. This chain's CDR3 is CATGGFNTGELFF. Written as DNA, the CDR3 is TGTGCCACCGGAGGGTTTAACACCGGGGAGCTGTTTTTT.

For the CDR3, the DNA is TGTGCCAGCAGCTTCGGGTCTGGTTCCGGGGAGCTGTTTTTT. Translated, it gives CASSFGSGSGELFF. J is TRBJ2-2 and V is TRBV7-6; D gene ambiguous. Germline CDR1 SGHVS, CDR2 FNYEAQ. With 3 bases removed from V and 6 bases from J, the gap between germline ends came to 11 bases. The CDR3 extends over 14 amino acids.

This clone was detected a few times. CDR3 coding DNA: TGTGCCTGGAGTGGGGGACTAGCGGGACTACGCGAGCAGTACTTC. Translated, it gives CAWSGGLAGLREQYF. The gene calls are TRBV30 and TRBJ2-5; 13 bases are shared with TRBD2. TRBJ2-7 explains the end of the DNA better; the J call may be wrong. The CDR3 runs to 15 residues. Looked up from germline, CDR1 is GTSNPN and CDR2 is SVGIG (reference sequence).

The V and J genes are TRBV2 and TRBJ2-6; tentatively, D is TRBD1 (5 bases). This CDR3 is 18 amino acids long. V was clipped by 2 bases and J by 4 bases, with 18 bases between them. Germline CDR1 and CDR2: SNHLY and FYNNEI. CDR3 DNA sequence: TGTGCCAGCAGTGAATACGTCCAGGGCCCGCGCGGGGCCAACGTCCTGACTTTC. Its translation is CASSEYVQGPRGANVLTF.